This TCR beta chain was profiled in a study of T cell changes during pregnancy in multiple sclerosis. The protocol was immunoSEQ multiplex PCR, while the TCRdb copy is restricted to in-frame clones and leaves out a portion. The sample has more than 35,000 clones, roughly 91% seen once. V shed 1 base and J shed 4 bases, with 13 bases lying between them. The germline V gene encodes CDR1 LGHNA and CDR2 YNFKEQ. The CDR3 covers 15 residues. The V gene is TRBV4-2, the J gene TRBJ2-5, with D perhaps matching TRBD2 (6 bases). This TCR derives from a female donor in good health, enrolled as a control in a pregnancy study. The sample was CD8+ T cells from peripheral blood mononuclear cells, taken after pregnancy. The CDR3 sequence: CASSQGGGTGETQYF. For the CDR3, the DNA is TGTGCCAGCAGCCAAGGAGGCGGGACGGGAGAGACCCAGTACTTC.